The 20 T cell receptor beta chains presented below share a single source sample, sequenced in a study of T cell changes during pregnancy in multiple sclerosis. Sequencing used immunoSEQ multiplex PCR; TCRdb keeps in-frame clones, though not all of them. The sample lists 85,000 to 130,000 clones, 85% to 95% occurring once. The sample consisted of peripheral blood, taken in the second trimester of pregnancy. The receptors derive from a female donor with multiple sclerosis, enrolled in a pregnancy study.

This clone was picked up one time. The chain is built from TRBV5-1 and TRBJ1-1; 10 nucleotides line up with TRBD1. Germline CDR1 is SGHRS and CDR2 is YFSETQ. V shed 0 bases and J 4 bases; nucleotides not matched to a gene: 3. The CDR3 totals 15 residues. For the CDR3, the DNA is TGCGCCAGCAGCTTGGGTGGGACAGGGGTCACTGAAGCTTTCTTT. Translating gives CASSLGGTGVTEAFF.

The CDR3 here is CASSPQEGIGYGYTF. The CDR3 DNA sequence: TGTGCCAGCAGTCCTCAGGAAGGAATTGGGTATGGCTACACCTTC. The chain links TRBV6-5 to TRBJ1-2; D gene unclear. CDR1 and CDR2 from the germline V gene are MNHEY and SVGAGI. V was cut by 5 bases and J by 5 bases, with 18 bases left in between. This CDR3 has 15 residues.

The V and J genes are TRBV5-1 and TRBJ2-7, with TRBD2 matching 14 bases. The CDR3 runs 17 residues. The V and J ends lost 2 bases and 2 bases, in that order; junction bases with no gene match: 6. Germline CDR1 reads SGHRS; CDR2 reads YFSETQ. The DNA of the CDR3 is TGCGCCAGCAGCTTAGAGACTAGCGGGAGGGCCCCCTACGAGCAGTACTTC. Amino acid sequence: CASSLETSGRAPYEQYF.

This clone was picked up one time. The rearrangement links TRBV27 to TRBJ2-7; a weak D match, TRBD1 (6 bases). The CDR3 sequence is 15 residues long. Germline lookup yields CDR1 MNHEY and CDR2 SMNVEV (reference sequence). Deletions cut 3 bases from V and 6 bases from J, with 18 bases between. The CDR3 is CASSFSQQGGGEQYF. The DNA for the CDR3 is TGTGCCAGCAGTTTTTCCCAACAGGGTGGGGGCGAGCAGTACTTC.

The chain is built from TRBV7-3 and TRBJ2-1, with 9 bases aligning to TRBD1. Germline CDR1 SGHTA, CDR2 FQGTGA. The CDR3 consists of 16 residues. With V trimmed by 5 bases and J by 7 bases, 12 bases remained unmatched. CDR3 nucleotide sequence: TGTGCCAGCAGCCAAAACAGGGGGCGGAATATGAATGAGCAGTTCTTC. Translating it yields CASSQNRGRNMNEQFF.

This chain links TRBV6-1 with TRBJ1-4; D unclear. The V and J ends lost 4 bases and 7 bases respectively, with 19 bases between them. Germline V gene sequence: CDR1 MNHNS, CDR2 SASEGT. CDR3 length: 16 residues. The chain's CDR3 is CASSVFIAVGSEKLFF. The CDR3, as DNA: TGTGCCAGCAGTGTCTTTATAGCGGTGGGGAGTGAAAAACTGTTTTTT.

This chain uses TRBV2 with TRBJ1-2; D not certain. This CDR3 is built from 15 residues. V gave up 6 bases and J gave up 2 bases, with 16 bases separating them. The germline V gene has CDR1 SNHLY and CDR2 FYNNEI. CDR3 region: CASSPRPGSNYGYTF. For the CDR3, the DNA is TGTGCCAGCAGCCCTCGGCCGGGGTCAAACTATGGCTACACCTTC. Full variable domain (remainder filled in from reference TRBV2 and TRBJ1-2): EPEVTQTPSHQVTQMGQEVILRCVPISNHLYFYWYRQILGQKVEFLVSFYNNEISEKSEIFDDQFSVERPDGSNFTLKIRSTKLEDSAMYFCASSPRPGSNYGYTFGSGTRLTVV.

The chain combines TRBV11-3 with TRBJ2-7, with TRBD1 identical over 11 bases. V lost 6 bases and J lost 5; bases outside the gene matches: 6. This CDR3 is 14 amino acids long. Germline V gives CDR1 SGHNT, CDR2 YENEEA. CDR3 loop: CASSRTGGFDEQYF. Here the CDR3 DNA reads TGTGCCAGCAGTCGGACAGGGGGCTTCGACGAGCAGTACTTC.

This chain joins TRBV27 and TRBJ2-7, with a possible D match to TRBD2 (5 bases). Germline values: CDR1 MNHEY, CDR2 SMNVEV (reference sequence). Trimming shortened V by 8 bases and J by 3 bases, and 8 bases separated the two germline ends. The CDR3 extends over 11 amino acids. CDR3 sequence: CASSRGYEQYF. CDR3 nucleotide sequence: TGTGCCAGCTCCCGGGGCTACGAGCAGTACTTC.

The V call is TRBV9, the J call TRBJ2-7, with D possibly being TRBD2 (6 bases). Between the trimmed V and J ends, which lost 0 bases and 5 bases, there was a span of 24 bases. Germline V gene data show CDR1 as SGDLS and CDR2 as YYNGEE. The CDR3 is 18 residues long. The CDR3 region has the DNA TGTGCCAGCAGCGTAGGGGGGAGGCGGACTCCCCTAGGCAACGAGCAGTACTTC. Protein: CASSVGGRRTPLGNEQYF.

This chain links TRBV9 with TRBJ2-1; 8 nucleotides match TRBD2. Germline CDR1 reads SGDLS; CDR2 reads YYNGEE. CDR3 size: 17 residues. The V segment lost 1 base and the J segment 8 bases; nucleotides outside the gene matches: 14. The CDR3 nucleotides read TGTGCCAGCAGCGTATACGGGGGGGCGGCCCCCCGTGATGAGCAGTTCTTC. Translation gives CASSVYGGAAPRDEQFF.

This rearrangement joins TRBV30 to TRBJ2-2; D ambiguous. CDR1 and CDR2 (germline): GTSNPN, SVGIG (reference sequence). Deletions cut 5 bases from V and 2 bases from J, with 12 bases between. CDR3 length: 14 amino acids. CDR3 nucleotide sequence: TGTGCCTGGGGCAGTACCATAAACACCGGGGAGCTGTTTTTT. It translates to CAWGSTINTGELFF.

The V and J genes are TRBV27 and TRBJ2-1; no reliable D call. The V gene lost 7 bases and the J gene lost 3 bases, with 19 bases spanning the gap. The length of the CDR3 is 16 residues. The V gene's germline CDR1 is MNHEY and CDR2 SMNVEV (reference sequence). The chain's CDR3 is CASTPPGRTNYNEQFF. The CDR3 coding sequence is TGTGCCAGCACCCCCCCTGGTCGTACAAACTACAATGAGCAGTTCTTC.

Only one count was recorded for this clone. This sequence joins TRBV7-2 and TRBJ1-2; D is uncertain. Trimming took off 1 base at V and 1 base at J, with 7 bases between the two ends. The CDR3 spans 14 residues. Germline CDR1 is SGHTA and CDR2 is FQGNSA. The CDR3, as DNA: TGTGCCAGCAGCTTAGGCGGAAGTAACTATGGCTACACCTTC. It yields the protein CASSLGGSNYGYTF.

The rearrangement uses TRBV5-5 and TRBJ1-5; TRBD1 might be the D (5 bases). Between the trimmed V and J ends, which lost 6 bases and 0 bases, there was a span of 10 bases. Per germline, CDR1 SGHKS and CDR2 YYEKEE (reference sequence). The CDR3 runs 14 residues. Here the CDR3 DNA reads TGTGCCAGCATGGGGCTGAATAGCAATCAGCCCCAGCATTTT. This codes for CASMGLNSNQPQHF.

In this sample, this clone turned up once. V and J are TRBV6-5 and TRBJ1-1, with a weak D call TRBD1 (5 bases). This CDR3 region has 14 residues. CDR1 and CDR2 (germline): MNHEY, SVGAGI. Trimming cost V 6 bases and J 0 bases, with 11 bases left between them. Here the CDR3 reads CASSLDSLNTEAFF. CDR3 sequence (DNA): TGTGCCAGCAGCCTTGACAGTTTGAACACTGAAGCTTTCTTT.

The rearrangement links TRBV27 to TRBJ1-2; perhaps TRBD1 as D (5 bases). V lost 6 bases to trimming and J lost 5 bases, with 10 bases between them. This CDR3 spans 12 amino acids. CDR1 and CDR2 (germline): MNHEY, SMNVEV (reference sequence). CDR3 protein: CASSPGGYGYTF. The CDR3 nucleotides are TGTGCCAGCAGCCCTGGGGGGTATGGCTACACCTTC.

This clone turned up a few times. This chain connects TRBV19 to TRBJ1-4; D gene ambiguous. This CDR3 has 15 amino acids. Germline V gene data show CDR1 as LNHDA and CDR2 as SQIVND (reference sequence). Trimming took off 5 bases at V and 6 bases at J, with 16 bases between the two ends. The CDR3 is CASSVVTDADEKLFF. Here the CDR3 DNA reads TGTGCCAGTAGTGTGGTGACCGACGCGGATGAAAAACTGTTTTTT.

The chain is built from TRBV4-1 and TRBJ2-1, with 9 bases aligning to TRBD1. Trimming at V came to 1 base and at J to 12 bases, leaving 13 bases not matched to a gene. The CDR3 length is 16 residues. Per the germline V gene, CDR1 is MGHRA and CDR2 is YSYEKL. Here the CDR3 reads CASSQAPGQGTYWQFF. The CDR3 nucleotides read TGCGCCAGCAGCCAAGCCCCGGGACAGGGAACTTACTGGCAGTTCTTC.

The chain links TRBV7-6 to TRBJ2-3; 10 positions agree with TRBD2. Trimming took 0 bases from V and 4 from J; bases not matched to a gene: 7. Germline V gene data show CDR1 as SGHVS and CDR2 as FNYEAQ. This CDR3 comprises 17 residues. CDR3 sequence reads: CASSLAVSGGVSDTQYF. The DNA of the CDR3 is TGTGCCAGCAGCTTAGCAGTGAGCGGGGGGGTTTCAGATACGCAGTATTTT.